This T cell receptor (beta chain) was observed in a study of control samples from healthy donors and cancer patients (dated by TCRdb to 2018 to 2020). Including cysteine and phenylalanine, the CDR3 has 15 amino acids. Kept here is only the CDR3 DNA, which spans 45 bases and is read in frame from base 1. Clipping removes 2 bases from V and 0 bases from J, with 3 as the unmatched junction base count. The germline V gene (reference sequence) sets CDR1 to LNHNV and CDR2 to YYDKDF. Regarding this clone: Its antigen target is currently unknown. Qualities for individual bases were not recorded, and no much larger clone is one base off.

The library was generated by the immunoSEQ multiplex PCR assay. The table was pulled from immuneACCESS by TCRdb, which kept in-frame rearrangements only. Such tables lose some clones; where checked, under half of the loss comes from unresolved V genes, and the rest has no known cause. This sample comprises 170,000 or so clones, 85% to 95% of them detected only once. Clones ranked in the top ten supply around 8% of the sample. Sequenced sample: blood. The V gene is TRBV15 and the J gene is TRBJ2-5, and TRBD1 aligns with 7 junction nucleotides. This TCR was sampled from a woman aged 40-49 years in good health. DNA sequence: TGTGCCACCAGCAGACGGGACAGATACCAAGAGACCCAGTACTTC. This encodes CATSRRDRYQETQYF.